Given below is one T cell receptor beta chain in context. Using immunoSEQ multiplex PCR, the repertoire was profiled, and TCRdb retains in-frame clones only, with some absent. In the table there are about 220,000 clones, around 86% of which are singletons. The sample belongs to a study of blood T cell repertoires in COVID-19. Sample: peripheral blood. This sequence was found in a human donor in a cohort sampled during active COVID-19.

This CDR3 is CASSWNRGGYGYTF. DNA for the CDR3: TGTGCCAGCAGTTGGAATAGGGGGGGCTATGGCTACACCTTC. V and J are TRBV28 and TRBJ1-2; perhaps TRBD1 as D (6 bases). The V gene lost 4 bases and the J gene lost 4 bases, with 13 bases spanning the gap. In germline, CDR1 is MDHEN, CDR2 SYDVKM. The CDR3 consists of 14 residues.